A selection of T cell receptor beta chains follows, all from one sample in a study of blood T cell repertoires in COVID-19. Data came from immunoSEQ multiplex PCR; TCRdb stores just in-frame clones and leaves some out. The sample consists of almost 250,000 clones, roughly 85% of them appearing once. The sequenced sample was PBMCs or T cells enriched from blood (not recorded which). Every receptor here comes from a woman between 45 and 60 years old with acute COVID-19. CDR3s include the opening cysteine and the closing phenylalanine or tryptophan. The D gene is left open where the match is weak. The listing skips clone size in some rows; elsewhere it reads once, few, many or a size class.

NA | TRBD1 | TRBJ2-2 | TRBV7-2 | TGTGCCAGCAGCACGGGGACAGGGCGCACCGGGGAGCTGTTTTTT | CASSTGTGRTGELFF
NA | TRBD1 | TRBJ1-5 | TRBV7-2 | TGTGCCAGCAGCTTAAAAGGGGGCGAACAGCCCCAGCATTTT | CASSLKGGEQPQHF
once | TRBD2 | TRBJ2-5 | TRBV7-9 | TGTGCCAGCAGCTTTGGACTAGTACAAGAGACCCAGTACTTC | CASSFGLVQETQYF
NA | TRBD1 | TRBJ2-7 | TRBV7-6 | TGTGCCAGCAGCGTGGACAGGGGCAACGAGCAGTACTTC | CASSVDRGNEQYF
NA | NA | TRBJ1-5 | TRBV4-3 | TGCGCCAGCAGCCAAGACAGGGGAAGGCAGCCCCAGCATTTT | CASSQDRGRQPQHF
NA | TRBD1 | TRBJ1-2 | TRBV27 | TGTGCCAGCAGTTCTACAGGGGTCTATGGCTACACCTTC | CASSSTGVYGYTF
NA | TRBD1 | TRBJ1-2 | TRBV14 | TGTGCCAGCAGCCCTAGGACAGGGCCTTATGGCTACACCTTC | CASSPRTGPYGYTF
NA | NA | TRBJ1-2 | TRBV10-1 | TGCGCCAGCAGTTCAGGGTTCGACTATGGCTACACCTTC | CASSSGFDYGYTF
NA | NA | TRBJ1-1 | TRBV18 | TGTGCCAGCTCCTCGACAGAGAACACTGAAGCTTTCTTT | CASSSTENTEAFF
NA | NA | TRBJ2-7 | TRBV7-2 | TGTGCCAGCAGCTTAGCGGGCACCTCCTACGAGCAGTACTTC | CASSLAGTSYEQYF
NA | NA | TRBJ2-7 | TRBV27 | TGTGCCAGCAGTTCACTCTACGAGCAGTACTTC | CASSSLYEQYF
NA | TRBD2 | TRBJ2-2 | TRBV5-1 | TGCGCCAGCAGCTTTAGCGGGGGAGAAACCGGGGAGCTGTTTTTT | CASSFSGGETGELFF
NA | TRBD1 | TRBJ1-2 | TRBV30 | TGTGCCTGGAGTATGAACAGGGGCAACTATGGCTACACCTTC | CAWSMNRGNYGYTF
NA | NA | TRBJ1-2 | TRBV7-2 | TGTGCCAGCAGCTTAGAGGGACTCAATGGCTACACCTTC | CASSLEGLNGYTF
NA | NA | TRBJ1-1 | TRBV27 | TGTGCCAGCAGTTTATCGCCAGTCACTGAAGCTTTCTTT | CASSLSPVTEAFF
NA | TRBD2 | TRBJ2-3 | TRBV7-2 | TGTGCCAGCAGCTTAGGGATTAGCGGGGGTCGAGGGTATTTT | CASSLGISGGRGYF